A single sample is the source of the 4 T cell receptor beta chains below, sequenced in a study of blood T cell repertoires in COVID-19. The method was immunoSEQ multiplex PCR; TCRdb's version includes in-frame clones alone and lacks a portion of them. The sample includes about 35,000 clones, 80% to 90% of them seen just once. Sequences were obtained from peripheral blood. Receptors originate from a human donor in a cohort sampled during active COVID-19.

This chain's CDR3 is CASSFGGLETQYF. The CDR3 nucleotides read TGTGCCAGCAGTTTCGGGGGGCTGGAGACCCAGTACTTC. The genes are TRBV2 and TRBJ2-5, with D perhaps TRBD2 (7 bases). There are 13 residues in the CDR3. With 5 bases removed from V and 5 bases from J, the gap between germline ends came to 12 bases. Germline lookup yields CDR1 SNHLY and CDR2 FYNNEI.

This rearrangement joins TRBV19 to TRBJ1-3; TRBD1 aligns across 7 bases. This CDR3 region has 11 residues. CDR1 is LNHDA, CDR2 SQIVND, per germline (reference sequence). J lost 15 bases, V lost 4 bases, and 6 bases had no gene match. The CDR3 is CASSTRDRAYF. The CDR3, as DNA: TGTGCCAGTAGTACCCGAGACAGGGCATATTTT. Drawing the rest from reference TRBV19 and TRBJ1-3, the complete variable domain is DGGITQSPKYLFRKEGQNVTLSCEQNLNHDAMYWYRQDPGQGLRLIYYSQIVNDFQKGDIAEGYSVSREKKESFPLTVTSAQKNPTAFYLCASSTRDRAYFGEGSWLTVV.

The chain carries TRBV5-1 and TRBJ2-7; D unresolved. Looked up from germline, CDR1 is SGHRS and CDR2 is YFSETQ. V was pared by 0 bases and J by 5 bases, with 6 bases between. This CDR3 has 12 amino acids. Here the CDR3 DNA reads TGCGCCAGCAGCTTGGATGGGCACGAGCAGTACTTC. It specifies CASSLDGHEQYF. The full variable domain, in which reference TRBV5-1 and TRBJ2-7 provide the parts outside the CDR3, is KAGVTQTPRYLIKTRGQQVTLSCSPISGHRSVSWYQQTPGQGLQFLFEYFSETQRNKGNFPGRFSGRQFSNSRSEMNVSTLELGDSALYLCASSLDGHEQYFGPGTRLTVT.

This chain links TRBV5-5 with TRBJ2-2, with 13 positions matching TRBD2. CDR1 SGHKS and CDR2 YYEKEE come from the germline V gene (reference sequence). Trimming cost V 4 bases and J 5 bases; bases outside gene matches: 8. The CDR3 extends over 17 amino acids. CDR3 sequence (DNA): TGTGCCAGCAGCCCTGGACTAGCGGGAGTCGGAACCGGGGAGCTGTTTTTT. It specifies CASSPGLAGVGTGELFF.